The sequence of this T cell receptor (beta chain) was determined in a study of radiotherapy plus CTLA-4 blockade in lung cancer. Study-level background: Objective responses emerged in around 19% of patients, and 30% to 40% attained disease control.

Those with chemo-refractory metastatic non-small-cell lung cancer were treated with focal radiation combined with CTLA-4 blockade using ipilimumab. Comments on this clone: What it recognizes is unknown.

Sequencing was performed with immunoSEQ multiplex PCR; in TCRdb, only in-frame clones are kept and a portion is missing. The table includes roughly 80,000 clones, more than 60% detected once. CDR3 length equals 14 residues. Trimming cost V 3 bases and J 2 bases; bases outside gene matches: 1. CDR1 and CDR2 from the germline V gene are SGHDT and YYEEEE. General study results and limits: In blood, tumor-derived TCR clones expanded after radiotherapy plus ipilimumab. Early blood T cell clone changes and increased post-radiation serum interferon-beta were reportedly the strongest response predictors.

The gene calls are TRBV5-6 and TRBJ1-2, with 10 bases matching TRBD1. This clonotype was sampled from a human donor with non-small cell lung cancer who had a partial response to radiotherapy plus ipilimumab. Some clones in this sample may be carry-over from other donors' samples. The sample was peripheral blood, taken from a patient treated with radiotherapy plus ipilimumab. CDR3 nucleotides: TGTGCCAGCAGCTCGGGACAGGGGAACTATGGCTACACCTTC. Translated: CASSSGQGNYGYTF.